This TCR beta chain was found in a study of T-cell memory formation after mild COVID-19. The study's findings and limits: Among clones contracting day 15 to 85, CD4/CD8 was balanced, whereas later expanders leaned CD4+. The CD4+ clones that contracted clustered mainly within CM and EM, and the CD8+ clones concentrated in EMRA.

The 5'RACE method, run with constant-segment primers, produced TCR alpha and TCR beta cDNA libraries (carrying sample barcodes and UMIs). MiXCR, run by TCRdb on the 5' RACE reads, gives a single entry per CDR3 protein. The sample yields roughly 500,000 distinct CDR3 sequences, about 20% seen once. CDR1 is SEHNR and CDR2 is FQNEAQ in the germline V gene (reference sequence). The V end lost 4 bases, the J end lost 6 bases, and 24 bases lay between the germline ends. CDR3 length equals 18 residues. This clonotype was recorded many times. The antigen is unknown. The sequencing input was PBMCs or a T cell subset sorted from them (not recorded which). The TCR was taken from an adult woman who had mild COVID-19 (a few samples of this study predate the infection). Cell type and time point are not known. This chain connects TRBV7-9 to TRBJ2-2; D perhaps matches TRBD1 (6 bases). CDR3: CASSSSGRQGKGSGELFF. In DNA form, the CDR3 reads TGTGCCAGCAGCTCCTCCGGGCGTCAGGGGAAAGGCTCCGGGGAGCTGTTTTTT.